The 10 T cell receptor beta chains in this list originate from one sample, sequenced in a study of cytomegalovirus exposure and HLA in healthy donors. It was with 60 Vbeta and 13 Jbeta primers that the PCR ran. Only in-frame clones appear in the TCRdb table, and some are missing; sequencing was by immunoSEQ multiplex PCR. Among 95,000 to 150,000 clones listed, approximately 75% were seen once. Sequenced: PBMCs. These receptors were taken from a woman aged 50 to 65 in good health and CMV-seronegative.

The CDR3: CASNPGTGAYEQYF. The DNA of the CDR3 is TGTGCCAGCAACCCCGGGACAGGGGCTTACGAGCAGTACTTC. The rearrangement joins TRBV6-5 to TRBJ2-7; 10 positions agree with TRBD1. This CDR3 spans 14 amino acids. The V gene end was trimmed by 7 bases and the J gene end by 4 bases; junction bases not matched to a gene: 7. Germline V lookup: CDR1 MNHEY, CDR2 SVGAGI.

The genes are TRBV7-2 and TRBJ2-4, with D uncertain. The CDR3 is 13 amino acids. Trimming shortened V by 5 bases and J by 5 bases, and 10 bases separated the two germline ends. Germline values: CDR1 SGHTA, CDR2 FQGNSA. The CDR3 reads CASSVRGENIQYF. The CDR3 DNA reads as TGTGCCAGCAGCGTTCGCGGCGAAAACATTCAGTACTTC. The entire variable domain, with the rest obtained from reference TRBV7-2 and TRBJ2-4, is as follows: GAGVSQSPSNKVTEKGKDVELRCDPISGHTALYWYRQSLGQGLEFLIYFQGNSAPDKSGLPSDRFSAERTGGSVSTLTIQRTQQEDSAVYLCASSVRGENIQYFGAGTRLSVL.

CDR3 sequence: CASSIASGTNNEQFF. CDR3 sequence (DNA): TGTGCCAGTAGTATCGCTAGCGGGACAAACAATGAGCAGTTCTTC. The rearrangement joins TRBV19 to TRBJ2-1, with TRBD2 identical over 9 bases. V was clipped by 3 bases and J by 5 bases; unmatched bases: 5. The CDR3 has 15 residues. Per the germline V gene, CDR1 is LNHDA and CDR2 is SQIVND (reference sequence).

This clone was found a few times. This sequence joins TRBV11-3 and TRBJ2-5, with TRBD2 identical over 7 bases. The ends lost 0 bases at V and 5 bases at J; junction bases unmatched: 0. The germline V gene has CDR1 SGHNT and CDR2 YENEEA. This CDR3 has 13 amino acids. The CDR3 loop reads CASSLERGETQYF. The CDR3 nucleotides read TGTGCCAGCAGCTTAGAGCGGGGGGAGACCCAGTACTTC.

The chain links TRBV7-9 to TRBJ1-5; possible D gene TRBD1, 6 bases. The V and J ends lost 5 bases and 5 bases respectively, with 19 bases between them. The germline V gene has CDR1 SEHNR and CDR2 FQNEAQ (reference sequence). The CDR3 has 16 amino acids. The CDR3: CASSLNTGYYYQPQHF. The CDR3 DNA follows: TGTGCCAGCAGCCTAAACACAGGGTATTATTATCAGCCCCAGCATTTT.

This sequence joins TRBV28 and TRBJ2-3; 7 nucleotides agree with TRBD2. From germline, CDR1 is MDHEN and CDR2 SYDVKM. V was pared by 2 bases and J by 2 bases, with 4 bases of the junction left unmatched. CDR3 length equals 15 residues. CDR3 bases: TGTGCCAGCAGTTTACCAGCGGGAAACACAGATACGCAGTATTTT. Amino acid sequence: CASSLPAGNTDTQYF.

This clone was recorded a few times. The chain has TRBV6-5 and TRBJ2-1; maybe TRBD1 (6 bases). The V and J ends lost 5 bases and 8 bases respectively, with 10 bases between them. The CDR3 covers 12 residues. CDR1 and CDR2 from the germline V gene are MNHEY and SVGAGI. The DNA of the CDR3 is TGTGCCAGCAGTCCTGAGGGGGATGAGCAGTTCTTC. As protein: CASSPEGDEQFF.

V is TRBV7-3 and J is TRBJ1-6; 10 positions agree with TRBD1. The CDR3 covers 15 residues. The ends lost 5 bases at V and 5 bases at J; junction bases unmatched: 3. Germline V gene lookup returns CDR1 SGHTA and CDR2 FQGTGA. CDR3 nucleotide sequence: TGTGCCAGCAGCCTTGGGACAGGGGATAATTCACCCCTCCACTTT. Its protein is CASSLGTGDNSPLHF.

The J gene is TRBJ2-3, the V gene TRBV7-9; 8 bases fit TRBD1. Germline CDR1 SEHNR, CDR2 FQNEAQ (reference sequence). The V gene end was trimmed by 5 bases and the J gene end by 3 bases; junction bases not matched to a gene: 10. This CDR3 spans 16 amino acids. The CDR3: CASSNLDRQGTDTQYF. CDR3 nucleotide sequence: TGTGCCAGCAGCAATCTTGACCGACAGGGGACAGATACGCAGTATTTT. Full variable domain (rest looked up from reference TRBV7-9 and TRBJ2-3): DTGVSQNPRHKITKRGQNVTFRCDPISEHNRLYWYRQTLGQGPEFLTYFQNEAQLEKSRLLSDRFSAERPKGSFSTLEIQRTEQGDSAMYLCASSNLDRQGTDTQYFGPGTRLTVL.

This chain joins TRBV7-3 and TRBJ2-1; TRBD1 is a possible D gene (6 bases). Germline V gene data show CDR1 as SGHTA and CDR2 as FQGTGA. The CDR3 runs to 17 residues. V gave up 2 bases and J gave up 1 base, with 15 bases separating them. In DNA, the CDR3 is TGTGCCAGCAGCTTAGCCGGGGCAGGGGCTTCCTACAATGAGCAGTTCTTC. It yields the protein CASSLAGAGASYNEQFF.